A single sample gave rise to the 10 T cell receptor beta chains below, sequenced in a study of monozygotic twins with inflammatory bowel disease. Reanalyzing the 5' RACE reads, TCRdb keeps one entry per CDR3 protein, without DNA. The sample has approximately 400,000 distinct CDR3 sequences. The sequenced material came from blood. The receptors come from a human donor with ulcerative colitis or Crohn's disease, or a healthy co-twin of an affected twin (not recorded which).

This sequence joins TRBV6-2 or TRBV6-3 and TRBJ1-5. The germline CDR1 and CDR2 sequences are MNHEY and SVGEGT. The CDR3 runs to 15 residues. CDR3 protein: CASSYSGRSNQPQHF.

The genes are TRBV5-1 and TRBJ2-5. Germline assignment: CDR1 SGHRS and CDR2 YFSETQ. CDR3 size: 13 residues. This CDR3 reads CASSWTTGETQYF.

The V call is TRBV5-5, the J call TRBJ2-1; the TCRdb call, TRBD2, lacks DNA for checking. Germline assignment: CDR1 SGHKS and CDR2 YYEKEE (reference sequence). The CDR3 is 15 amino acids. The CDR3 reads CASSLGARGFDEQFF.

The chain combines TRBV30 with TRBJ2-2; as DNA is missing, the TRBD2 call by TCRdb cannot be tested. CDR3 length: 13 residues. Germline CDR1 and CDR2: GTSNPN and SVGIG (reference sequence). The CDR3 loop reads CAWRLPNTGELFF.

This CDR3 is CASSLGPGLAGGQGDTQYF. The V gene is TRBV11-2, the J gene TRBJ2-3; TCRdb calls TRBD2, which cannot be checked without DNA. Germline CDR1 SGHAT, CDR2 FQNNGV. This CDR3 spans 19 amino acids. Using reference TRBV11-2 and TRBJ2-3 for the parts outside the CDR3, the full variable domain is EAGVAQSPRYKIIEKRQSVAFWCNPISGHATLYWYQQILGQGPKLLIQFQNNGVVDDSQLPKDRFSAERLKGVDSTLKIQPAKLEDSAVYLCASSLGPGLAGGQGDTQYFGPGTRLTVL.

The chain has TRBV5-1 and TRBJ2-7; TCRdb's D gene call, TRBD1, goes unchecked for lack of DNA. From germline, CDR1 is SGHRS and CDR2 YFSETQ. This CDR3 comprises 16 residues. The CDR3 protein is CASSIPPGQGVYEQYF.

The rearrangement uses TRBV20-1 and TRBJ2-6. The CDR3 is made up of 16 amino acids. Germline CDR1 reads DFQATT; CDR2 reads SNEGSKA (reference sequence). The chain's CDR3 is CSAREQRRSGANVLTF.

The chain carries TRBV12-3 or TRBV12-4 and TRBJ1-2; TCRdb calls TRBD1, which cannot be checked without DNA. This CDR3 is built from 13 residues. The CDR3 is CASSPTGRYGYTF.

The J gene is TRBJ1-5, the V gene TRBV6-2 or TRBV6-3; TCRdb proposes TRBD1, but this gene call is untestable without DNA. The germline V gene encodes CDR1 MNHEY and CDR2 SVGEGT. This CDR3 spans 16 amino acids. CDR3 in amino acids: CASSGPPRWSNQPQHF.

V and J are TRBV6-5 and TRBJ1-5; TCRdb calls TRBD1, which cannot be checked without DNA. The CDR3 spans 14 residues. The V gene's germline CDR1 is MNHEY and CDR2 SVGAGI. CDR3 region: CASSYSWRDQPQHF.